One sample yielded the 23 T cell receptor beta chains listed below, sequenced in a study of blood T cells in healthy people across ages. The authors ran a second PCR of about 7 to 12 cycles using a sample-barcoded 5' primer and a J-beta primer mix. In TCRdb, the 5' RACE reads were re-called with MiXCR into one record per CDR3 protein. Here the sample spans 1.5 million to 2 million distinct CDR3 sequences, approximately 32% being singletons. The sequenced sample consisted of blood. The receptors here all came from a woman aged 25-40 years in good health.

This clonotype showed up many times. The chain uses TRBV7-3 and TRBJ2-3; 11 nucleotides line up with TRBD2. The V gene's germline CDR1 is SGHTA and CDR2 FQGTGA. With V trimmed by 4 bases and J by 11 bases, 5 bases remained unmatched. The CDR3 loop spans 13 amino acids. As DNA, the CDR3 is TGTGCCAGCAGCTCCGGTACTAGCGGGGGGCAGTATTTT. It is translated as CASSSGTSGGQYF.

This chain uses TRBV12-3 or TRBV12-4 with TRBJ1-2; D is unresolved. CDR3 length equals 13 residues. Between the trimmed V and J ends, which lost 10 bases and 1 base, there was a span of 13 bases. As DNA, the CDR3 is TGTGCCACGGAGGAGGGAATTAACTATGGCTACACCTTC. Protein product: CATEEGINYGYTF.

As for this clonotype: This sequence may be a read error, since a much larger clone differs from it by one base. The chain uses TRBV20-1 and TRBJ2-7; 9 positions match TRBD1. Germline V gene lookup returns CDR1 DFQATT and CDR2 SNEGSKA (reference sequence). There are 14 residues in the CDR3. V lost 2 bases to trimming and J lost 9 bases; unmatched junction nucleotides: 11. The CDR3 DNA reads TGCAGTGCTAGACCGGGACAGGGATTATGGGGGCAGTACTTC. It codes for CSARPGQGLWGQYF.

This clonotype was counted between two and nine times. A read error may account for a junction end that differs from germline. The chain couples TRBV9 to TRBJ1-1; a weak D match, TRBD1 (5 bases). Germline CDR1 SGDLS, CDR2 YYNGEE. The CDR3 has 15 amino acids. The CDR3 region has the DNA TGTGCCAGCTGCGTTGGGGCAGGGATTAACACTGAAGCTTTCTTT. Translating it yields CASCVGAGINTEAFF.

The chain has TRBV27 and TRBJ1-5, with a tentative D call TRBD1 (6 bases). CDR1 and CDR2 (germline): MNHEY, SMNVEV (reference sequence). Trimming removed 5 bases at V and 3 bases at J, with 17 bases between. CDR3 length: 16 residues. The CDR3: CASSPVRGRNNQPQHF. The CDR3 DNA reads as TGTGCCAGCAGTCCTGTCAGGGGAAGGAACAATCAGCCCCAGCATTTT.

The CDR3 loop reads CASSGHLYSNQPQHF. The CDR3 DNA sequence: TGTGCCAGCAGCGGACATCTATATAGCAATCAGCCCCAGCATTTT. The V gene is TRBV2, the J gene TRBJ1-5; D might be TRBD1 (5 bases). The germline CDR1 and CDR2 sequences are SNHLY and FYNNEI. The CDR3 is 15 amino acids. Trimming left V 6 bases short and J 0 bases short, with 12 bases between.

Points on this clonotype: A read error may explain this, as a much larger clone is one base away. This rearrangement joins TRBV15 to TRBJ2-3, with unresolved D. Germline CDR1 reads LNHNV; CDR2 reads YYDKDF (reference sequence). The CDR3 is made up of 16 amino acids. CDR3 protein: CATNRDVMDALDTQYF. In nucleotides, the CDR3 is TGTGCCACCAACAGAGATGTAATGGACGCCTTGGATACGCAGTATTTT.

This clonotype was picked up a small number of times. The chain couples TRBV7-9 to TRBJ2-3; 7 positions agree with TRBD2. CDR1 is SEHNR, CDR2 FQNEAQ, per germline (reference sequence). V lost 3 bases to trimming and J lost 2 bases; unmatched junction nucleotides: 5. CDR3 size: 15 residues. CDR3 DNA: TGTGCCAGCAGCTTTTCGCGGGGGTACACAGATACGCAGTATTTT. Translating gives CASSFSRGYTDTQYF.

V gene TRBV28 combines with J gene TRBJ2-5, with 7 positions matching TRBD1. CDR1 is MDHEN, CDR2 SYDVKM, per germline. The CDR3 has 17 amino acids. With V trimmed by 6 bases and J by 10 bases, 23 bases remained unmatched. The CDR3 sequence: CASSPRDRRVLRLSQYF. As DNA, the CDR3 is TGTGCCAGCAGCCCACGGGACAGACGAGTTCTAAGACTGAGCCAGTACTTC.

For the CDR3, the DNA is TGTGCCAGCTCACCATTACTGGTCGGGGGGAAAGAGACCCAGTACTTC. The encoded protein is CASSPLLVGGKETQYF. The chain uses TRBV18 and TRBJ2-5, with 7 nucleotides matching TRBD2. The CDR3 contains 16 residues. Losses at the gene ends were 2 bases for V and 3 bases for J; bases not matched to a gene: 9. Per germline, CDR1 KGHSH and CDR2 LQKENI. The full variable domain, its missing parts supplied by reference TRBV18 and TRBJ2-5, is NAGVMQNPRHLVRRRGQEARLRCSPMKGHSHVYWYRQLPEEGLKFMVYLQKENIIDESGMPKERFSAEFPKEGPSILRIQQVVRGDSAAYFCASSPLLVGGKETQYFGPGTRLLVL.

The V gene is TRBV27, the J gene TRBJ2-3; the match to TRBD2 covers 11 bases. Germline trimming cut 8 bases from V and 2 bases from J; bases unmatched to any gene: 12. The CDR3 runs 17 residues. Germline V CDR1 and CDR2: MNHEY, SMNVEV (reference sequence). The CDR3: CASGRGLGLADTDTQYF. The CDR3 coding sequence is TGTGCCAGCGGTAGAGGGTTGGGACTAGCGGACACAGATACGCAGTATTTT.

The chain combines TRBV20-1 with TRBJ1-5; D uncertain. V gave up 6 bases and J gave up 0 bases, with 12 bases separating them. This CDR3 comprises 14 residues. Per the germline V gene, CDR1 is DFQATT and CDR2 is SNEGSKA (reference sequence). The CDR3 DNA follows: TGCAGTGCAGAGAGCTGGGGTAGCAATCAGCCCCAGCATTTT. Translated: CSAESWGSNQPQHF.

The chain combines TRBV7-3 with TRBJ2-7; D is ambiguous. This CDR3 comprises 14 residues. Germline values: CDR1 SGHTA, CDR2 FQGTGA. V dropped 2 bases and J dropped 8 bases, with 16 bases sitting between them. DNA of the CDR3: TGTGCCAGCAGCTTAGGCTCTGAGTTGGGGAAGCAGTACTTC. It specifies CASSLGSELGKQYF.

Only one count was recorded for this clonotype. J is TRBJ2-2 and V is TRBV5-1; TRBD2 matches at 11 bases. With V trimmed by 4 bases and J by 6 bases, 11 bases remained unmatched. This CDR3 comprises 17 residues. CDR1 is SGHRS, CDR2 YFSETQ, per germline. The CDR3: CASSAASGGFFSGELFF. The CDR3 bases are TGCGCCAGCAGCGCAGCTAGCGGGGGGTTCTTCTCCGGGGAGCTGTTTTTT. Based on the CDR3 plus reference TRBV5-1 and TRBJ2-2, the full variable domain is KAGVTQTPRYLIKTRGQQVTLSCSPISGHRSVSWYQQTPGQGLQFLFEYFSETQRNKGNFPGRFSGRQFSNSRSEMNVSTLELGDSALYLCASSAASGGFFSGELFFGEGSRLTVL.

This clonotype has a count of ten or more. The rearrangement uses TRBV29-1 and TRBJ2-3; tentative D call: TRBD1 (6 bases). Germline CDR1 SQVTM, CDR2 ANQGSEA. The germline V and J ends were trimmed by 5 bases and 0 bases, with 12 bases remaining between them. This CDR3 region has 14 residues. This chain's CDR3 is CSVSRQASTDTQYF. The CDR3 DNA reads TGCAGCGTTAGTAGACAGGCGAGCACAGATACGCAGTATTTT.

V gene TRBV3-1 combines with J gene TRBJ2-6; D unresolved. The V gene lost 5 bases and the J gene lost 0 bases, with 17 bases spanning the gap. Germline loops: CDR1 LGHDT, CDR2 YNNKEL (reference sequence). The CDR3 is 18 amino acids. The DNA of the CDR3 is TGTGCCAGCAGCTCAAGAAGGGAATGGTTCTCTGGGGCCAACGTCCTGACTTTC. It translates to CASSSRREWFSGANVLTF.

This chain links TRBV6-2 or TRBV6-3 with TRBJ1-2, with D tentatively TRBD1 (5 bases). V gave up 9 bases and J gave up 0 bases, with 8 bases separating them. Germline V gene data show CDR1 as MNHEY and CDR2 as SVGEGT. The CDR3 is 12 residues long. CDR3 bases: TGTGCCAGTCAGGACACTAACTATGGCTACACCTTC. Encoded protein: CASQDTNYGYTF.

Only a few counts were recorded for this clonotype. V usage is TRBV10-3 and J usage is TRBJ2-1; D unresolved. The CDR3 loop spans 12 amino acids. Germline lookup yields CDR1 ENHRY and CDR2 SYGVKD. V dropped 4 bases and J dropped 8 bases, with 9 bases sitting between them. CDR3 region: CAISVFRDEQFF. In nucleotides, the CDR3 is TGTGCCATCAGTGTTTTTCGGGATGAGCAGTTCTTC.

Of note for this clonotype: A single base separates this from a much larger clone, so it may be a read error. The chain couples TRBV12-3 or TRBV12-4 to TRBJ2-3; D is perhaps TRBD2 (6 bases). The CDR3 has 15 amino acids. CDR3: CASSTAGRNTDTQDF. The CDR3 DNA reads TGTGCCAGCAGCACGGCGGGACGGAACACAGATACGCAGGATTTT.

This clonotype has only a few counts. The chain carries TRBV28 and TRBJ1-1, with TRBD1 matching 7 bases. The germline gives CDR1 MDHEN, CDR2 SYDVKM. V dropped 6 bases and J dropped 1; count of bases not matched to a gene: 5. The CDR3 is 14 amino acids. CDR3 DNA: TGTGCCAGCAGAAGGGGGCGAAAGAACACTGAAGCTTTCTTT. Translation gives CASRRGRKNTEAFF.

In its sample, this clonotype was seen a few times. The chain employs TRBV5-1 and TRBJ2-7, with no clear D. The CDR3 loop spans 18 amino acids. Between the trimmed V and J ends, which lost 1 base and 1 base, there was a span of 21 bases. Germline assignment: CDR1 SGHRS and CDR2 YFSETQ. CDR3: CASSLMAPDFERSYEQYF. CDR3 DNA: TGCGCCAGCAGCTTGATGGCACCTGACTTCGAAAGGTCCTACGAGCAGTACTTC.

The CDR3 here is CANQNRLSSGNEQFF. In DNA form, the CDR3 reads TGTGCCAACCAAAATCGACTAAGCTCCGGCAATGAGCAGTTCTTC. V and J are TRBV27 and TRBJ2-1; D might be TRBD2 (5 bases). Germline V gene sequence: CDR1 MNHEY, CDR2 SMNVEV (reference sequence). This CDR3 is built from 15 residues. V lost 10 bases and J lost 6, with 22 bases in between.

This chain links TRBV9 with TRBJ1-2; TRBD1 agrees at 7 bases. V gave up 3 bases and J gave up 2 bases; unmatched junction bases: 7. The CDR3 sequence is 15 residues long. Germline V gives CDR1 SGDLS, CDR2 YYNGEE. DNA for the CDR3: TGTGCCAGCAGCGCGAGGGACAGCTTGAACTATGGCTACACCTTC. It yields the protein CASSARDSLNYGYTF.